One sample yielded the 21 T cell receptor beta chains listed below, sequenced in a study of blood T cell repertoires in COVID-19. Measured with immunoSEQ multiplex PCR; TCRdb has only the in-frame clones, and not every one. The sample lists roughly 45,000 clones; roughly 89% were seen once. Sequenced material: peripheral blood. The receptors were gathered from a man aged 55 to 70 with active COVID-19.

The sample holds one count of this clone. The chain uses TRBV15 and TRBJ2-4, with D possibly matching TRBD1 (6 bases). The CDR3 runs to 18 residues. Germline V gene data show CDR1 as LNHNV and CDR2 as YYDKDF (reference sequence). Trimming shortened V by 1 base and J by 1 base, and 17 bases separated the two germline ends. This CDR3 is CATSRGLSGQGAKNIQYF. The CDR3, as DNA: TGTGCCACCAGCAGAGGCCTTTCTGGGCAGGGGGCCAAAAACATTCAGTACTTC.

The chain uses TRBV6-6 and TRBJ2-1, with 7 bases lining up with TRBD1. Germline CDR1 MNHNY, CDR2 SVGAGI (reference sequence). Unmatched junction bases numbered 14, after V lost 5 bases and J lost 7 bases. This CDR3 region has 16 residues. The CDR3 nucleotides are TGTGCCAGCAGTAGACATCCGGGACAGATTATTAATGAGCAGTTCTTC. This codes for CASSRHPGQIINEQFF.

This clone showed up just once. The J gene is TRBJ1-4, the V gene TRBV10-2; unclear D gene. CDR1 WSHSY and CDR2 SAAADI come from the germline V gene. The CDR3 extends over 13 amino acids. V shed 7 bases and J shed 8 bases, with 14 bases lying between them. CDR3 in amino acids: CASKEVPEEKLFF. CDR3 nucleotides: TGCGCCAGCAAGGAGGTCCCGGAGGAAAAACTGTTTTTT.

V is TRBV5-6 and J is TRBJ1-1, with TRBD1 matching 9 bases. With V trimmed by 0 bases and J by 8 bases, 8 bases remained unmatched. Germline V gene data show CDR1 as SGHDT and CDR2 as YYEEEE. CDR3 size: 15 residues. CDR3 sequence (DNA): TGTGCCAGCAGCTTGGGACCGGGACAGGGTTCAGAAGCTTTCTTT. Translating gives CASSLGPGQGSEAFF.

This clone was seen only a few times. This chain uses TRBV6-6 with TRBJ1-5; D gene unclear. V was pared by 2 bases and J by 3 bases, with 14 bases between. CDR1 is MNHNY, CDR2 SVGAGI, per germline (reference sequence). This CDR3 spans 16 amino acids. The CDR3 coding sequence is TGTGCCAGCAGTTACACCCAACACACAAACAATCAGCCCCAGCATTTT. Translated, it gives CASSYTQHTNNQPQHF.

The V and J genes are TRBV28 and TRBJ2-4, with 7 positions matching TRBD2. The CDR3 covers 17 residues. V trimming: 2 bases; J trimming: 6 bases; junction bases outside the gene matches: 13. Germline values: CDR1 MDHEN, CDR2 SYDVKM. In nucleotides, the CDR3 is TGTGCCAGCAGTTTACGGTGGGAGGGTAGAGGGCGAAACATTCAGTACTTC. Protein product: CASSLRWEGRGRNIQYF.

This rearrangement joins TRBV19 to TRBJ2-1; the D gene is possibly TRBD2 (6 bases). V lost 9 bases and J 2 bases, leaving 8 bases between the germline ends. The length of the CDR3 is 12 residues. Germline-derived CDR1 and CDR2 are LNHDA and SQIVND (reference sequence). CDR3 sequence reads: CASGSPYNEQFF. CDR3 nucleotides: TGTGCCAGCGGGAGTCCCTACAATGAGCAGTTCTTC.

This chain connects TRBV18 to TRBJ2-1; 11 bases map to TRBD2. J lost 4 bases, V lost 4 bases, and 6 bases had no gene match. There are 16 residues in the CDR3. CDR1 is KGHSH and CDR2 is LQKENI in the germline V gene. The CDR3 coding sequence is TGTGCCAGCTCACGGGTAGCGGGAGGGCTGTACAATGAGCAGTTCTTC. Its protein product is CASSRVAGGLYNEQFF.

The V call is TRBV11-1, the J call TRBJ2-7; D is perhaps TRBD1 (6 bases). Trimming took off 2 bases at V and 5 bases at J, with 10 bases between the two ends. Germline V gives CDR1 SGHAT, CDR2 FQDESV (reference sequence). The length of the CDR3 is 13 residues. The CDR3 DNA sequence: TGTGCCAGCAGCTTACAGGGGCTGGACGAGCAGTACTTC. Its translation: CASSLQGLDEQYF. Complete variable domain (other parts from reference TRBV11-1 and TRBJ2-7): EAEVAQSPRYKITEKSQAVAFWCDPISGHATLYWYRQILGQGPELLVQFQDESVVDDSQLPKDRFSAERLKGVDSTLKIQPAELGDSAMYLCASSLQGLDEQYFGPGTRLTVT.

The chain recombines TRBV10-3 with TRBJ1-1, with D possibly being TRBD1 (5 bases). The CDR3 totals 18 residues. Trimming pared 0 bases from V and 1 base from J, leaving 18 bases between. CDR1 and CDR2 (germline): ENHRY, SYGVKD. CDR3 bases: TGTGCCATCAGTGAGTCTCCTTTCGGCAGGGATGGGAACACTGAAGCTTTCTTT. Encoded protein: CAISESPFGRDGNTEAFF.

The gene calls are TRBV18 and TRBJ1-4, with D unclear. Germline CDR1 KGHSH, CDR2 LQKENI. This CDR3 spans 15 amino acids. The V end was cut by 0 bases, the J end by 0 bases, with 5 bases between. CDR3 protein: CASSPPGATNEKLFF. In nucleotides, the CDR3 is TGTGCCAGCTCACCACCGGGCGCAACTAATGAAAAACTGTTTTTT.

J is TRBJ2-7 and V is TRBV2; TRBD1 might be the D (5 bases). Germline CDR1 reads SNHLY; CDR2 reads FYNNEI. V was trimmed by 3 bases and J by 6 bases, leaving 12 bases between them. This CDR3 is built from 13 residues. CDR3 DNA: TGTGCCAGCAGTGAGGCAGGGCAAGGCGAGCAGTACTTC. It codes for CASSEAGQGEQYF.

Only one count was recorded for this clone. The chain carries TRBV28 and TRBJ1-2, with D hard to call. Looked up from germline, CDR1 is MDHEN and CDR2 is SYDVKM. V gave up 2 bases and J gave up 4 bases, with 14 bases separating them. The CDR3 consists of 15 residues. The CDR3 DNA reads as TGTGCCAGCAGTTTAGGAGGAAGGGTAGCCTATGGCTACACCTTC. Amino acid sequence: CASSLGGRVAYGYTF.

The gene calls are TRBV10-3 and TRBJ2-7, with TRBD1 as a possible D gene (6 bases). From germline, CDR1 is ENHRY and CDR2 SYGVKD. The CDR3 totals 14 residues. Trimming took 0 bases from V and 3 from J, leaving 9 bases between them. CDR3 sequence reads: CAISESDRYYEQYF. In nucleotides, the CDR3 is TGTGCCATCAGTGAGTCGGACAGATACTACGAGCAGTACTTC.

The chain employs TRBV28 and TRBJ1-2; D is undetermined. The CDR3 length is 13 residues. Germline V gives CDR1 MDHEN, CDR2 SYDVKM. V gave up 2 bases and J gave up 2 bases, with 6 bases separating them. The CDR3 reads CASSLEGNYGYTF. CDR3 nucleotide sequence: TGTGCCAGCAGTTTAGAGGGAAACTATGGCTACACCTTC.

This chain links TRBV28 with TRBJ1-6; tentative D call: TRBD1 (6 bases). Per germline, CDR1 MDHEN and CDR2 SYDVKM. The CDR3 totals 17 residues. Deletions cut 2 bases from V and 11 bases from J, with 22 bases between. DNA for the CDR3: TGTGCCAGCAGTTTACAGGGGCGCAGTACGGGACGGGCACCCCTCCACTTT. This encodes CASSLQGRSTGRAPLHF.

The chain recombines TRBV10-3 with TRBJ2-5, with D perhaps matching TRBD2 (5 bases). The CDR3 covers 13 residues. V lost 4 bases to trimming and J lost 3 bases, with 9 bases between them. Germline CDR1 ENHRY, CDR2 SYGVKD. CDR3 protein: CAISGSEKETQYF. The CDR3 coding sequence is TGTGCCATCAGTGGTAGCGAGAAAGAGACCCAGTACTTC.

The rearrangement joins TRBV11-1 to TRBJ2-7; 13 bases agree with TRBD2. Germline CDR1 reads SGHAT; CDR2 reads FQDESV (reference sequence). V was pared by 3 bases and J by 0 bases, with 2 bases of the junction left unmatched. This CDR3 contains 16 residues. The DNA of the CDR3 is TGTGCCAGCAGCTTGACTAGCGGGGGGTCCTCCTACGAGCAGTACTTC. Translated: CASSLTSGGSSYEQYF.

This clone was recorded once. The V and J genes are TRBV23-1 and TRBJ1-1; 8 nucleotides line up with TRBD1. TRBV23-1 is marked as an open reading frame, function uncertain. This CDR3 is built from 18 residues. After removal of 4 bases from V and 5 bases from J, the junction contained 18 bases not matched to a gene. Here the CDR3 reads CASSPPPTGDYPRTEAFF. As DNA, the CDR3 is TGCGCCAGCAGTCCCCCCCCGACAGGGGATTATCCTAGGACTGAAGCTTTCTTT.

V is TRBV5-1 and J is TRBJ2-4, with 9 bases aligning to TRBD1. The CDR3 length is 16 residues. Germline V gene sequence: CDR1 SGHRS, CDR2 YFSETQ. With 3 bases clipped from V and 0 bases from J, the junction kept 4 bases outside the gene matches. CDR3 sequence: CASSWGTGLAKNIQYF. CDR3 bases: TGCGCCAGCAGCTGGGGGACAGGGTTAGCCAAAAACATTCAGTACTTC. Supplemented by reference TRBV5-1 and TRBJ2-4, the full variable domain reads KAGVTQTPRYLIKTRGQQVTLSCSPISGHRSVSWYQQTPGQGLQFLFEYFSETQRNKGNFPGRFSGRQFSNSRSEMNVSTLELGDSALYLCASSWGTGLAKNIQYFGAGTRLSVL.

The chain employs TRBV5-1 and TRBJ1-4; no clear D. CDR1 and CDR2 from the germline V gene are SGHRS and YFSETQ. Trimming took 4 bases from V and 4 from J, leaving 14 bases between them. The CDR3 has 15 amino acids. The CDR3 DNA is TGCGCCAGCAGCCCGGGAGGCACAGTTAATGAAAAACTGTTTTTT. Translated: CASSPGGTVNEKLFF.